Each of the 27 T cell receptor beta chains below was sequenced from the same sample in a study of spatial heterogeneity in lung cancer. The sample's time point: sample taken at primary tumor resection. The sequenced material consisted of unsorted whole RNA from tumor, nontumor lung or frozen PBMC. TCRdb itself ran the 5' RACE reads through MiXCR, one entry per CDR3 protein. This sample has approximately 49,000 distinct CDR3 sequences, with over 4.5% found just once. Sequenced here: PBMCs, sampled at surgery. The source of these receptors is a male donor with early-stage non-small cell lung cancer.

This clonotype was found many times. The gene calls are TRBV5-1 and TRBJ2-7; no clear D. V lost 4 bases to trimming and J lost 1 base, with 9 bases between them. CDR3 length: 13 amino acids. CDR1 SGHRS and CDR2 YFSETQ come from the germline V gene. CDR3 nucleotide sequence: TGCGCCAGCAGCCGCGCAGTGTCCTACGAGCAGTACTTC. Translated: CASSRAVSYEQYF.

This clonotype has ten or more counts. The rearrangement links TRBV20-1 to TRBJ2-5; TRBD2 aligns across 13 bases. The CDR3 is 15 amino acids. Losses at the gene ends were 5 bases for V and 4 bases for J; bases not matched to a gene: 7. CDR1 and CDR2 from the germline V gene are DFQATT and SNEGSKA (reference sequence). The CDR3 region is CSASTTSGRTETQYF. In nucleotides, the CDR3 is TGCAGTGCTTCGACGACTAGCGGGAGGACAGAGACCCAGTACTTC.

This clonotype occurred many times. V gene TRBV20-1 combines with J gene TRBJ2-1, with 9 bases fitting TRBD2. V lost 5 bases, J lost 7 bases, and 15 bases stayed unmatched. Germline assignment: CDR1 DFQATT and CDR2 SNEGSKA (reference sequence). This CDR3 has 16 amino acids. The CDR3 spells CSAQRAGGRIGNEQFF. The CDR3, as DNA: TGCAGTGCTCAGAGGGCGGGAGGGCGGATAGGGAATGAGCAGTTCTTC.

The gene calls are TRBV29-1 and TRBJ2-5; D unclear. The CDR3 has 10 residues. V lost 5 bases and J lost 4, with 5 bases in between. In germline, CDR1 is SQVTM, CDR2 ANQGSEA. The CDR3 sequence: CSVLRETQYF. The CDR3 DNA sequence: TGCAGCGTTTTGAGAGAGACCCAGTACTTC.

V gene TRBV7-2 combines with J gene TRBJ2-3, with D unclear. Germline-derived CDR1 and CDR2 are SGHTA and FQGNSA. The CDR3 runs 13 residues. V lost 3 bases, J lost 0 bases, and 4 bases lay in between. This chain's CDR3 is CASSFPSTDTQYF. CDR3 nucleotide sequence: TGTGCCAGCAGCTTCCCTAGCACAGATACGCAGTATTTT.

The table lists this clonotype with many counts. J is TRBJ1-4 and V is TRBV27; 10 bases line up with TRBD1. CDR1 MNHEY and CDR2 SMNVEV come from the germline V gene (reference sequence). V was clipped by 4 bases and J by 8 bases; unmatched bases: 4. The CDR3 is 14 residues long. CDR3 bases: TGTGCCAGCAGTTCTAGGACAGGGGGAGAAAAACTGTTTTTT. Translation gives CASSSRTGGEKLFF.

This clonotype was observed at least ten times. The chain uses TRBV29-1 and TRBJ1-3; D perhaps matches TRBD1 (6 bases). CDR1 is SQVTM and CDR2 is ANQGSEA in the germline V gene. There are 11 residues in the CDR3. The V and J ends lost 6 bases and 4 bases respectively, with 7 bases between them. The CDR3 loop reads CSVGTGNTIYF. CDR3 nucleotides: TGCAGCGTCGGGACAGGAAACACCATATATTTT.

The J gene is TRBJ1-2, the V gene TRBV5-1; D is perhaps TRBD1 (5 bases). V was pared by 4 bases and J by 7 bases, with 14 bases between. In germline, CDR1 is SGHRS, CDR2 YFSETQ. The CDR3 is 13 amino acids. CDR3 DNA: TGCGCCAGCAGCCAAGGGACCGCTCCTGGCTACACCTTC. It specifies CASSQGTAPGYTF.

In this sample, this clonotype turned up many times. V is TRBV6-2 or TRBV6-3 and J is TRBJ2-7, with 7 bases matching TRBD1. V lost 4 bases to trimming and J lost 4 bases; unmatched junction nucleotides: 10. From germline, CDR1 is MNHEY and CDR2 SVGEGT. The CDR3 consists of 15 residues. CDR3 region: CASSSTTGTLYEQYF. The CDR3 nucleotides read TGTGCCAGCAGTTCCACGACAGGGACACTTTACGAGCAGTACTTC.

The CDR3 sequence: CASRAGQGGIQYF. CDR3 in DNA: TGTGCCAGCAGGGCAGGACAGGGTGGCATTCAGTACTTC. This rearrangement joins TRBV28 to TRBJ2-4; 8 bases are shared with TRBD1. V shed 6 bases and J 9 bases; nucleotides not matched to a gene: 7. Germline V lookup: CDR1 MDHEN, CDR2 SYDVKM. The CDR3 loop spans 13 amino acids.

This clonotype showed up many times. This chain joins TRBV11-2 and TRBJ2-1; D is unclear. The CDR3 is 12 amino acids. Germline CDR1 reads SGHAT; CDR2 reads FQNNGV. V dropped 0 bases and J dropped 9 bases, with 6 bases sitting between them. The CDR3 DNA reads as TGTGCCAGCAGCTTAGATTTGTTTGAGCAGTTCTTC. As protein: CASSLDLFEQFF.

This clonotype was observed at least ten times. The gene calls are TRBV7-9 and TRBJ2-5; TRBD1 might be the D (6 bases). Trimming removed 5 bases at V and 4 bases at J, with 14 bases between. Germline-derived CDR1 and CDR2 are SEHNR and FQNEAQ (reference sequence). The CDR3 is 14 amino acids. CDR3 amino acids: CASSIEGVTETQYF. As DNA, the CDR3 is TGTGCCAGCAGCATCGAGGGGGTTACAGAGACCCAGTACTTC.

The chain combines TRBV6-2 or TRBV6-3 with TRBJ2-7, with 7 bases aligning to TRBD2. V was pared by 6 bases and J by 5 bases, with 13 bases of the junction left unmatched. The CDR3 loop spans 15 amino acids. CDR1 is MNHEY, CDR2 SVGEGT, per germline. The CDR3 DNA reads TGTGCCAGCAGAAAACTCCAAACCGGACTAGACGAGCAGTACTTC. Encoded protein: CASRKLQTGLDEQYF.

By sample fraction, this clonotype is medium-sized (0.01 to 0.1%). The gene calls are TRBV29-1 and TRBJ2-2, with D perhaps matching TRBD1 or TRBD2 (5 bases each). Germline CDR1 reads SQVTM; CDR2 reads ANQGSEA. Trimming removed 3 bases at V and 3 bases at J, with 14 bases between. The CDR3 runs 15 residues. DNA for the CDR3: TGCAGCGTTGAGGGTGGTCAGGGAGACACCGGGGAGCTGTTTTTT. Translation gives CSVEGGQGDTGELFF.

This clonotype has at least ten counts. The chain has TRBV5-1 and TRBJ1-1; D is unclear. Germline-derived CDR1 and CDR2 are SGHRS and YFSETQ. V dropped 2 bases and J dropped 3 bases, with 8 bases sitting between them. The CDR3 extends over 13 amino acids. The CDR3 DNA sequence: TGCGCCAGCAGCTTCAAGAGGGACACTGAAGCTTTCTTT. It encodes CASSFKRDTEAFF.

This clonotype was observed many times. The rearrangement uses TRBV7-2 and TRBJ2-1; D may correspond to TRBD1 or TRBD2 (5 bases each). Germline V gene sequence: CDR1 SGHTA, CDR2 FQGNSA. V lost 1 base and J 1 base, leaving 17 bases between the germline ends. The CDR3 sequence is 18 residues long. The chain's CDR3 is CASSLEGSAGRSYNEQFF. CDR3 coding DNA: TGTGCCAGCAGCTTAGAAGGGAGTGCAGGGCGGTCCTACAATGAGCAGTTCTTC.

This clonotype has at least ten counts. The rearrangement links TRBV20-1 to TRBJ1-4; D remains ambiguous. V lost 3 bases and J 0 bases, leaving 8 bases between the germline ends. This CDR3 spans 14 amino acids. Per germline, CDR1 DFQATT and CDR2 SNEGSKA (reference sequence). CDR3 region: CSASWTATNEKLFF. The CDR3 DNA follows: TGCAGTGCTAGTTGGACCGCAACTAATGAAAAACTGTTTTTT.

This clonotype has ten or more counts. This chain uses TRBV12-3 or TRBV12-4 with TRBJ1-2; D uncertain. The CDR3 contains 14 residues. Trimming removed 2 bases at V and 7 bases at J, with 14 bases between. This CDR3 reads CASSLTARTSGYTF. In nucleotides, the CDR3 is TGTGCCAGCAGTTTAACAGCGAGAACTTCTGGCTACACCTTC.

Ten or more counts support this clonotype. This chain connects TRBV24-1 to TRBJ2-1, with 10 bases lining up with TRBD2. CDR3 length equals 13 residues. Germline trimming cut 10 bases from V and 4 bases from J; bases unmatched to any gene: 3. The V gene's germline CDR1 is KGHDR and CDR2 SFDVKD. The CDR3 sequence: CATAAGGYNEQFF. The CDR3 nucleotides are TGTGCCACAGCAGCGGGAGGGTACAATGAGCAGTTCTTC.

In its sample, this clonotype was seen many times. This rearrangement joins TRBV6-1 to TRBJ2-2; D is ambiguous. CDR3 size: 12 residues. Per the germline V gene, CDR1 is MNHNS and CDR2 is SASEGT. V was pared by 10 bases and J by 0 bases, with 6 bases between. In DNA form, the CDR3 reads TGTGCCACCGGCCCGAACACCGGGGAGCTGTTTTTT. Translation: CATGPNTGELFF.

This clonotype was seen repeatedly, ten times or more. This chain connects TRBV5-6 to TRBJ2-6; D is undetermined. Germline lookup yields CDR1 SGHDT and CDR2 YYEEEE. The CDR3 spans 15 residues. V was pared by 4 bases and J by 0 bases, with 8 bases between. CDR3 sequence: CASSPRHSGANVLTF. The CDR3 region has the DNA TGTGCCAGCAGCCCCCGACACTCTGGGGCCAACGTCCTGACTTTC. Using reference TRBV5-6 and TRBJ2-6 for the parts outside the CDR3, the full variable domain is DAGVTQSPTHLIKTRGQQVTLRCSPKSGHDTVSWYQQALGQGPQFIFQYYEEEERQRGNFPDRFSGHQFPNYSSELNVNALLLGDSALYLCASSPRHSGANVLTFGAGSRLTVL.

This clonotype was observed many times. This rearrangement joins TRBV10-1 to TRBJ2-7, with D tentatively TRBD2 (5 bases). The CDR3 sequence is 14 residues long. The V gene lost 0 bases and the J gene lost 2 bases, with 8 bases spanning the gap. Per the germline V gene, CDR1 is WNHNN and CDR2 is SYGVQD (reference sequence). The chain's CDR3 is CASSESAATYEQYF. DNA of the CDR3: TGCGCCAGCAGTGAGTCAGCGGCCACCTACGAGCAGTACTTC.

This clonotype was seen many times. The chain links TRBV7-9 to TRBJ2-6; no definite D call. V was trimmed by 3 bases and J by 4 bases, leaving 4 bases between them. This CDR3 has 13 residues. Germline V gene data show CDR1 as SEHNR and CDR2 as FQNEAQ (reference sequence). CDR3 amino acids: CASSLVGANVLTF. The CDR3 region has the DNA TGTGCCAGCAGCTTGGTAGGGGCCAACGTCCTGACTTTC.

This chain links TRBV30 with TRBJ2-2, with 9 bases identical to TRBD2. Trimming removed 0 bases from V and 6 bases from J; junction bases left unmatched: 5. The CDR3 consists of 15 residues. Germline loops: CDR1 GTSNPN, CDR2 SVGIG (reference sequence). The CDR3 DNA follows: TGTGCCTGGAGTGTTGGACTAGCGAATTCCGGGGAGCTGTTTTTT. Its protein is CAWSVGLANSGELFF.

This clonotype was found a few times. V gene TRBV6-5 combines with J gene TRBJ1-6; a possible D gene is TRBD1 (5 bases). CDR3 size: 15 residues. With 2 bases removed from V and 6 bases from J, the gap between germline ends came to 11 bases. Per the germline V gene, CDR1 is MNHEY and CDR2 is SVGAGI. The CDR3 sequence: CASSYGASFNSPLHF. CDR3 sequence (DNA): TGTGCCAGCAGTTACGGGGCTTCGTTTAATTCACCCCTCCACTTT.

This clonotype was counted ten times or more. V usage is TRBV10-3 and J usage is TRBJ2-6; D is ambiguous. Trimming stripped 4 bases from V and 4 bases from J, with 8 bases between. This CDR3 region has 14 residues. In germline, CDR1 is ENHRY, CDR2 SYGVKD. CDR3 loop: CAISVRSGANVLTF. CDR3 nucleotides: TGTGCCATCAGTGTGAGATCAGGGGCCAACGTCCTGACTTTC.

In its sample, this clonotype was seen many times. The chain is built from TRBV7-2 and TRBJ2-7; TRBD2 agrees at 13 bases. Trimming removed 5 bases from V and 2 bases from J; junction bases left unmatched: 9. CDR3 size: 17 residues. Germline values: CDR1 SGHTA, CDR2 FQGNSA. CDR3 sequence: CASSTSGTSGIPYEQYF. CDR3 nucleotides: TGTGCCAGCAGCACCTCCGGGACTAGCGGGATCCCCTACGAGCAGTACTTC.